This T cell receptor (beta chain) originates from a study of blood T cell repertoires in COVID-19. For the study at large: T cells, B-cell-depleted T cells, or PBMCs supplied cDNA or gDNA.

As originally analysed: Reference gene primer amplification gave nucleated cell count estimates. The data were produced by immunoSEQ multiplex PCR, yet TCRdb's version contains in-frame clones alone and is incomplete. The D gene and trimming were derived from the DNA, and the V and J assignments and clone size from that table. Found here are 250,000 or so clones, approximately 83% of them singletons; the top ten hold roughly 3.6%. The age range of participants was about 18 to 95 years, with residence in more than 20 US areas. V lost 3 bases and J lost 1; bases outside the gene matches: 6. CDR3 length equals 18 residues. The V gene's germline CDR1 is SGHAT and CDR2 FQNNGV.

The rearrangement links TRBV11-2 to TRBJ2-5, with TRBD2 identical over 15 bases. The receptor was isolated from a man aged 45 to 65 who had recovered from COVID-19. Sequenced sample: PBMCs or T cells enriched from blood (not recorded which). CDR3 amino acids: CASSFGRTSGGGQETQYF. The CDR3 DNA sequence: TGTGCCAGCAGCTTCGGGCGGACTAGCGGGGGGGGCCAAGAGACCCAGTACTTC.